This TCR beta chain is from a study of CD8+ T cells in alopecia areata. Study-wide findings and caveats: Possibly because of HLA-related factors, TCR sharing was less clear across patients than in mice.

As for treatment: oral pan-JAK inhibitor, 5-10 mg twice daily. In regard to this clone: Its antigen is undetermined.

V lost 2 bases to trimming and J lost 7 bases, with 9 bases between them. CDR1 is ENHRY, CDR2 SYGVKD, per germline. The CDR3 is made up of 12 amino acids. The sequencing template was cDNA reverse transcribed from extracted RNA. TCRdb keeps only in-frame clones here, not all; method: immunoSEQ multiplex PCR. The sample shows about 180,000 clones, about 55% of them seen only once. The material was CD8+ T cells sorted from blood, obtained at week 24, from a patient treated with tofacitinib. The chain couples TRBV10-3 to TRBJ2-7, with D unclear. The sequence was obtained from a human donor with alopecia areata. CDR3 sequence: CAISEPSREQYF. The CDR3 DNA is TGTGCCATCAGTGAGCCGTCTAGGGAGCAGTACTTC.